This is a list of T cell receptor beta chains from one sample in a study of type 1 regulatory T cells. Their recognized antigens are unknown. TCRdb analysed the reads with MiXCR anew, one entry per CDR3 protein. The profile shows about 65,000 distinct CDR3 sequences, around 49% of them singletons. Sequencing was carried out using cultured non-Tr1 T cells, either the whole culture or a sorted T cell fraction (not recorded which). The receptors originated from a human donor in good health. Both conserved end residues are part of each CDR3. Each record gives: V gene, CDR3 length, D gene, clone size, J gene, CDR3 DNA, CDR3 protein. A D gene is named only where the DNA matches it firmly. Clone size is shown for a subset of rows, as once, few, many or a class of expanded clone.

TRBV20-1,13,TRBD1,NA,TRBJ1-1,TGCAGTACGGACGGACAGGGCGGCACTGAAGCTTTCTTT,CSTDGQGGTEAFF
TRBV5-1,15,TRBD2,few,TRBJ2-1,TGCGCCAGCAATCTCGGTAGCGGGGTGAACAATGAGCAGTTCTTC,CASNLGSGVNNEQFF
TRBV18,13,NA,few,TRBJ2-3,TGTGCCAGCTCACCACCTGGCGCAGATACGCAGTATTTT,CASSPPGADTQYF
TRBV20-1,18,TRBD1,NA,TRBJ1-5,TGCAGTGCTAGAGATCGGGACAGGGGAAGTTTGGGCAATCAGCCCCAGCATTTT,CSARDRDRGSLGNQPQHF
TRBV6-6,15,NA,NA,TRBJ1-3,TGTGCCAGCAGCCCCGACTCCGGCTCTGGAAACACCATATATTTT,CASSPDSGSGNTIYF
TRBV12-3/TRBV12-4,15,TRBD1,NA,TRBJ1-1,TGTGCCAGCAGTCGAGGGACAGGGGGCTGGACTGAAGCTTTCTTT,CASSRGTGGWTEAFF
TRBV7-2,14,NA,once,TRBJ2-7,TGTGCCAGCAGCTTAACGGGTGCTCGGGGCAAGCAGTACTTC,CASSLTGARGKQYF
TRBV20-1,15,TRBD1,few,TRBJ1-2,TGCAGTGCTTTCACCCCGGGACAGGGGGAGGATGGCTACACCTTC,CSAFTPGQGEDGYTF
TRBV7-8,15,NA,NA,TRBJ2-1,TGTGCCAGCAGCTTAGGGAACGGCCCCTACAATGAGCAGTTCTTC,CASSLGNGPYNEQFF
TRBV5-1,13,NA,once,TRBJ2-1,TGCGCCAGCAGCCCACGGACGGCATTTGAGCAGTTCTTC,CASSPRTAFEQFF
TRBV29-1,12,NA,NA,TRBJ1-2,TGCAGCGTTGCCGGGACGTCTTTAGGCTACACCTTC,CSVAGTSLGYTF
TRBV4-1,14,TRBD1,once,TRBJ2-5,TGCGCCAGCAGCCCCGGACAGGGGAGGGAGACCCAGTACTTC,CASSPGQGRETQYF
TRBV30,12,TRBD1,NA,TRBJ2-5,TGTGCCTTCACAGGGGGCAGGGAGACCCAGTACTTC,CAFTGGRETQYF
TRBV12-3/TRBV12-4,14,TRBD1,NA,TRBJ1-2,TGTGCCAGCAGTCCCCTATCAGGGGGGGAGGGCTACACCTTC,CASSPLSGGEGYTF